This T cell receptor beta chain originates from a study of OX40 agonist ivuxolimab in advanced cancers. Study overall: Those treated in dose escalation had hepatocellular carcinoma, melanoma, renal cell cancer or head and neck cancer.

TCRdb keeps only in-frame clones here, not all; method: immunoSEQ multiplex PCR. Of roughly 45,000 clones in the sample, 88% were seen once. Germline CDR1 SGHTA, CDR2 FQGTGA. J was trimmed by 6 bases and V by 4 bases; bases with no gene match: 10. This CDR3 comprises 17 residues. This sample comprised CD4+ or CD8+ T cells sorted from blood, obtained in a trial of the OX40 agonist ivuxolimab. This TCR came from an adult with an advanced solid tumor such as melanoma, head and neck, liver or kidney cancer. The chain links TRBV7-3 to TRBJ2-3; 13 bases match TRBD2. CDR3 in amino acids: CASSSGLAGAGWDTQYF. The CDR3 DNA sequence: TGTGCCAGCAGCTCCGGACTAGCGGGAGCTGGTTGGGATACGCAGTATTTT.